This T cell receptor (beta chain) was documented in a study of STAT3 mutations in large granular lymphocyte leukemia. Study observations and caveats: In T-cell large granular lymphocyte leukemia, about half of patients showed multiple immunodominant subclonotypes.

Profiling relied on immunoSEQ multiplex PCR, and the TCRdb table lists in-frame clones only, not all of them. The sample has roughly 11,000 clones; 65% to 90% are singletons. In the case of this clone: Its cognate antigen is unknown.

This CDR3 spans 14 amino acids. The V gene's germline CDR1 is ENHRY and CDR2 SYGVKD. The ends were cut back, 4 bases at V and 1 base at J, with 10 bases in the middle. The chain links TRBV10-3 to TRBJ1-2, with D possibly being TRBD1 (5 bases). The sequence derives from a man older than 75 with T-cell large granular lymphocyte leukemia. Some clones in this sample may be carry-over from other donors' samples. Sequencing was performed on peripheral blood mononuclear cells. CDR3: CAISVGDRNYGYTF. CDR3 DNA: TGTGCCATCAGTGTGGGGGATCGTAACTATGGCTACACCTTC.